Each of the 7 T cell receptor beta chains below was sequenced from the same sample in a study of long-term antiretroviral therapy in people with HIV. At the survey level, the v3.0 immunoSEQ assay was run. Assay used: immunoSEQ multiplex PCR; TCRdb lists only in-frame clones, some missing. The sample lists approximately 25,000 clones, around three quarters occurring once. Material: unsorted PBMCs, obtained 2.1 years after starting antiretroviral therapy. The receptors were gathered from a man between 25 and 39 years old with HIV.

This clone showed up just a few times. The chain combines TRBV19 with TRBJ1-2; no clear D. CDR3 size: 14 residues. Trimming took off 4 bases at V and 8 bases at J, with 17 bases between the two ends. Germline CDR1 reads LNHDA; CDR2 reads SQIVND (reference sequence). The CDR3 spells CASSTLVPYSGYTF. As DNA, the CDR3 is TGTGCCAGTAGTACACTCGTGCCCTATTCGGGCTACACCTTC.

This sequence joins TRBV5-4 and TRBJ2-3, with 13 bases lining up with TRBD2. This CDR3 spans 17 amino acids. Germline loops: CDR1 SGHNT, CDR2 YYREEE (reference sequence). V lost 4 bases and J lost 0; bases outside the gene matches: 5. The CDR3 DNA sequence: TGTGCCAGCAGCGGACTAGCGGGGGCCCCTAGCACAGATACGCAGTATTTT. This encodes CASSGLAGAPSTDTQYF.

The chain carries TRBV19 and TRBJ2-2, with D perhaps TRBD2 (5 bases). The V and J ends lost 2 bases and 5 bases respectively, with 9 bases between them. Germline loops: CDR1 LNHDA, CDR2 SQIVND (reference sequence). The CDR3 runs to 14 residues. As DNA, the CDR3 is TGTGCCAGTAGTATAAAAGCGGTAACCGGGGAGCTGTTTTTT. This encodes CASSIKAVTGELFF.

This clone was picked up one time. The chain recombines TRBV6-5 with TRBJ2-5, with D uncertain. V lost 0 bases to trimming and J lost 0 bases, with 8 bases between them. The CDR3 runs to 15 residues. The germline V gene has CDR1 MNHEY and CDR2 SVGAGI. The CDR3 DNA reads as TGTGCCAGCAGTTACTCTTTGAACCACCAAGAGACCCAGTACTTC. Its protein is CASSYSLNHQETQYF.

This clone is termed medium-sized (0.01 to 0.1%). The chain is built from TRBV7-3 and TRBJ2-7; 12 bases map to TRBD2. The length of the CDR3 is 17 residues. V lost 2 bases and J lost 3; bases outside the gene matches: 8. CDR1 and CDR2 from the germline V gene are SGHTA and FQGTGA. The CDR3 DNA reads as TGTGCCAGCAGCTTAGCCCCCCTAGCGGGGGGGCACTACGAGCAGTACTTC. Amino acids: CASSLAPLAGGHYEQYF.

The chain is built from TRBV11-2 and TRBJ1-5; D not resolved. This CDR3 comprises 15 residues. The V end was cut by 0 bases, the J end by 3 bases, with 9 bases between. Germline values: CDR1 SGHAT, CDR2 FQNNGV. Here the CDR3 DNA reads TGTGCCAGCAGCTTAGATCACGGTCACAATCAGCCCCAGCATTTT. It is translated as CASSLDHGHNQPQHF.

This sequence joins TRBV5-4 and TRBJ2-2; D gene ambiguous. Germline V gene lookup returns CDR1 SGHNT and CDR2 YYREEE (reference sequence). This CDR3 is 12 amino acids long. Deletions cut 3 bases from V and 3 bases from J, with 3 bases between. CDR3 nucleotides: TGTGCCAGCAGCTCCTACACCGGGGAGCTGTTTTTT. Protein sequence: CASSSYTGELFF.